These T cell receptor beta chains were read from a single sample in a study of CD8+ T cells in alopecia areata. Repertoires were generated with immunoSEQ multiplex PCR, while TCRdb's copy carries only in-frame clones and drops some. The table lists 150,000 to 200,000 clones, 58% of them singletons. The sequencing here drew on CD4+ T cells sorted from blood, taken at roughly week 55, from a patient treated with tofacitinib. The origin of the receptors is a human donor with alopecia areata. CDR3s include the opening cysteine and the closing phenylalanine or tryptophan. A D gene is named only where the DNA matches it firmly. The size of a clone is reported for some rows only, either as once, few or many, or as a class for expanded clones.

clone_size: once; v_call: TRBV25-1; j_call: TRBJ2-7; d_call: -; cdr3_nt: TGTGCCAGCAGTGAGGGATTCCGGGACGGCCACTACGAGCAGTACTTC; cdr3_aa: CASSEGFRDGHYEQYF
clone_size: few; v_call: TRBV7-2; j_call: TRBJ1-1; d_call: -; cdr3_nt: TGTGCCAGCAGCTTAGGGTTGGACCTTATGAACACTGAAGCTTTCTTT; cdr3_aa: CASSLGLDLMNTEAFF
clone_size: few; v_call: TRBV7-2; j_call: TRBJ1-2; d_call: TRBD1; cdr3_nt: TGTGCCAGCAGCTACAGGGGTTTGCGAGGCTACACCTTC; cdr3_aa: CASSYRGLRGYTF
clone_size: -; v_call: TRBV6-5; j_call: TRBJ1-1; d_call: TRBD1; cdr3_nt: TGTGCCAGCAGTCGGACAGGTAACACTGAAGCTTTCTTT; cdr3_aa: CASSRTGNTEAFF
clone_size: -; v_call: TRBV18; j_call: TRBJ1-5; d_call: -; cdr3_nt: TGTGCCAGCTCCCTCGAGGACCTAAGGGGACAGCCCCAGCATTTT; cdr3_aa: CASSLEDLRGQPQHF
clone_size: -; v_call: TRBV7-9; j_call: TRBJ1-1; d_call: TRBD1; cdr3_nt: TGTGCCAGCAGCTGGGGACAGGAAGGTGAAGCTTTCTTT; cdr3_aa: CASSWGQEGEAFF
clone_size: few; v_call: TRBV19; j_call: TRBJ1-1; d_call: -; cdr3_nt: TGTGCCAGTAGTATCGAAAGGAACACTGAAGCTTTCTTT; cdr3_aa: CASSIERNTEAFF
clone_size: -; v_call: TRBV10-2; j_call: TRBJ1-5; d_call: -; cdr3_nt: TGCGCCAGCAGTGATCGGGCTGGGAGCGGTCAGCCCCAGCATTTT; cdr3_aa: CASSDRAGSGQPQHF
clone_size: few; v_call: TRBV9; j_call: TRBJ1-6; d_call: -; cdr3_nt: TGTGCCAGCAGCGCCGCTACAGGGAGACGGTCACCCCTCCACTTT; cdr3_aa: CASSAATGRRSPLHF
clone_size: few; v_call: TRBV14; j_call: TRBJ1-2; d_call: TRBD1; cdr3_nt: TGTGCCAGCAGTCCCTACAGGGGGAATTATGGCTACACCTTC; cdr3_aa: CASSPYRGNYGYTF
clone_size: once; v_call: TRBV2; j_call: TRBJ2-7; d_call: TRBD1; cdr3_nt: TGTGCCAGCAGTCTGGACAGGGACGAGCAGTACTTC; cdr3_aa: CASSLDRDEQYF
clone_size: -; v_call: TRBV5-1; j_call: TRBJ2-1; d_call: -; cdr3_nt: TGCGCCAGCAGCTTGGGGCCACAGAGAACCTCCTACAATGAGCAGTTCTTC; cdr3_aa: CASSLGPQRTSYNEQFF
clone_size: -; v_call: TRBV7-2; j_call: TRBJ1-3; d_call: -; cdr3_nt: TGTGCCAGCAGCTTAACCCCCATCTTCCCCTCTGGAAACACCATATATTTT; cdr3_aa: CASSLTPIFPSGNTIYF
clone_size: -; v_call: TRBV27; j_call: TRBJ2-5; d_call: TRBD2; cdr3_nt: TGTGCCAGCAGAGCTAGCGGGGGAGAGACCCAGTACTTC; cdr3_aa: CASRASGGETQYF
clone_size: -; v_call: TRBV30; j_call: TRBJ2-5; d_call: TRBD1; cdr3_nt: TGTGCCTTGGGACAGAACAAGGTGACCCAGTACTTC; cdr3_aa: CALGQNKVTQYF
clone_size: -; v_call: TRBV10-3; j_call: TRBJ2-7; d_call: -; cdr3_nt: TGTGCCATCAGTGACCAGAGCTACGAGCAGTACTTC; cdr3_aa: CAISDQSYEQYF
clone_size: -; v_call: TRBV29-1; j_call: TRBJ1-4; d_call: -; cdr3_nt: TGCAGCGTTGATGAACCGCCTAATGAAAAACTGTTTTTT; cdr3_aa: CSVDEPPNEKLFF
clone_size: -; v_call: TRBV29-1; j_call: TRBJ2-7; d_call: TRBD1; cdr3_nt: TGCAGCGTTGAGACAGGGGTCGGCGAGCAGTACTTC; cdr3_aa: CSVETGVGEQYF